This paragraph reports one T cell receptor (beta chain). This clone was detected only a few times. Its target antigen remains unknown. No qualities accompany the bases; no much larger clone lies one base away. This entry belongs to a study of blood T cell repertoires in COVID-19 (TCRdb year 2020). With regard to the full study: Samples from collaborators originated in the United States, Italy and Spain and spanned both the acute and convalescent phases of COVID-19. The prospective study material was composed of cDNA or gDNA derived from T cells, B-cell-depleted T cells, or PBMCs. Deeply sampled blood TCRbeta repertoires from subjects exposed to, actively infected with, or recovered from COVID-19 were included in the dataset. A freely available public database, intended as a resource for researchers studying the immune response to SARS-CoV-2, is where the repertoires were released. Samples were obtained from the ongoing ImmuneRACE study (first 160 participants) and from about 1,300 subjects provided by 6 global collaborators. Nearly every sample came with metadata listing a de-identified subject ID, COVID-19 status, age in years and sex. Where available, HLA class I and class II types were obtained from metadata supplied by the sample provider rather than from assay-based typing.

Study-wide conclusions, independent of this receptor: The quantity of clinical and demographic metadata differed by source and by participant and was supplied without curation.

TCRbeta CDR3 regions were amplified from genomic DNA by means of the immunoSEQ Assay, a bias-controlled multiplex PCR. The published analysis was carried out like this. Within the assay, amplification of reference gene primers was used to estimate how many nucleated cells each sample contained. To quantify the absolute abundance of each unique TCRbeta CDR3 rearrangement, sequence reads were collapsed and filtered. Productive Simpson clonality was computed per sample as the square root of Simpson's diversity index over productive rearrangements. TCRdb took over this immuneACCESS table, retaining in-frame rearrangements with V and J assigned. Such tables are incomplete; in checked studies, under half of the missing clones stem from an unresolved V gene, and the remainder is unexplained. The V and J calls and the clone size are those of that table, but D and trimming were determined from the DNA. This sample lists around 68,000 clones; roughly four fifths were detected once. Roughly 12% of the sample comes from the top ten.

V sheds 0 bases and J sheds 4 bases, leaving 16 bases between their ends. The CDR3 holds 17 amino acids from the cysteine to the phenylalanine. Only the CDR3 DNA is retained, 51 bases long and in frame from the first base. CDR1 and CDR2, per the germline V gene, are MGHRA and YSYEKL. Each collaborating institution followed its own protocols to collect whole blood in K2EDTA tubes. For TCRbeta analysis, collaborators shipped samples as frozen whole blood, isolated PBMCs, or DNA extracted from either of those sample types. This receptor was taken from a human donor in a cohort sampled during active COVID-19. Sequencing input: peripheral blood. In this chain, TRBV4-1 is recombined with TRBJ2-1; possibly the D gene is TRBD1, per 5 matching bases. The nucleotide sequence is given as TGCGCCAGCAGCCAAGATATCTTCAGGGAACGATACAATGAGCAGTTCTTC. This codes for CASSQDIFRERYNEQFF.